The T cell receptor (beta chain) under discussion was sequenced for a study of T cell repertoires in cytomegalovirus infection. Study-level background: Public TCR beta signatures were indicative of both CMV infection and a matching HLA type.

In this sample, this clonotype turned up a few times. Its cognate antigen is unknown. CDR1 is LNHDA and CDR2 is SQIVND in the germline V gene (reference sequence). V lost 2 bases to trimming and J lost 0 bases, with 8 bases between them. The CDR3 extends over 15 amino acids. Study results and limitations: CMV-specific HLA-C-restricted TCR beta clonotypes dominated the ex vivo response.

TCRdb reanalysed the reads using MiXCR and keeps one entry per CDR3 protein. The table includes about 900,000 distinct CDR3 sequences, roughly 30% detected once. The chain uses TRBV19 and TRBJ2-4; maybe TRBD2 (5 bases). The starting material was cultured CD8+ T cells from PBMCs, obtained from culture after CMV antigen stimulation. The receptor was derived from a human donor in good health (CMV status not recorded). Some clones in this sample may be carry-over from other donors' samples. The CDR3 here is CASSIRAGAKNIQYF. The CDR3 DNA follows: TGTGCCAGTAGTATACGGGCGGGAGCCAAAAACATTCAGTACTTC.